A few counts support the clone carrying this T cell receptor beta chain. The sample comes from a study of T cells after yellow fever vaccination. Trimming pared 3 bases from V and 2 bases from J, leaving 9 bases between. This CDR3 is built from 13 residues. Germline V CDR1 and CDR2: SQVTM, ANQGSEA. Each CDR3 protein gets one entry after TCRdb re-called the 5' RACE reads with MiXCR. The sample lists some 420,000 distinct CDR3 sequences, roughly a sixth occurring once. Sample: PBMCs, taken before the yellow fever booster vaccination. The sequence was collected from a man between 18 and 29 years old who received the YFV17D yellow fever vaccine. The chain has TRBV29-1 and TRBJ2-3; D remains unclear. In nucleotides, the CDR3 is TGCAGCGTTGAGCGTGGGTTCACAGATACGCAGTATTTT. Encoded protein: CSVERGFTDTQYF.